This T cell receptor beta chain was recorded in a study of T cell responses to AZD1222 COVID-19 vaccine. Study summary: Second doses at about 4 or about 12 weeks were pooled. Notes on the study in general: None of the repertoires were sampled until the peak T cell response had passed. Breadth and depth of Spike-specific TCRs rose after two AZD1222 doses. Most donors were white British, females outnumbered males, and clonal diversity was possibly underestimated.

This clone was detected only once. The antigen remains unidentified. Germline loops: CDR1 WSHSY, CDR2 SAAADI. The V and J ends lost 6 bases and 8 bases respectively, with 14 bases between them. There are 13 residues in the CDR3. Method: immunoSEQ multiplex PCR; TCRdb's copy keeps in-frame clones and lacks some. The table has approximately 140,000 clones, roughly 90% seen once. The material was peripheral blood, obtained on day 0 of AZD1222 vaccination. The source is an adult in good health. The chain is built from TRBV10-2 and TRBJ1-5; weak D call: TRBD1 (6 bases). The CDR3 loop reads CASSRDNFEPQHF. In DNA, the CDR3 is TGCGCCAGCAGCCGGGACAATTTTGAGCCCCAGCATTTT.